Detailed here is one TCR beta chain. The antigen remains undetermined. Each CDR3 protein gets one entry in TCRdb, which reprocessed the 5' RACE reads and gives no DNA. The specimen's table records 350,000 to 500,000 distinct CDR3 sequences. The data are from a study of monozygotic twins with inflammatory bowel disease. Study findings and constraints: Compared with healthy co-twins, IBD patients showed reduced TCRbeta repertoire diversity by inverse Simpson.

Material: blood. The clonotype was recovered from a human donor with ulcerative colitis or Crohn's disease, or a healthy co-twin of an affected twin (not recorded which).

CDR3 sequence: CASSQEWGTLLGSPHEQYF. The V call is TRBV14, the J call TRBJ2-7. Germline CDR1 is SGHDN and CDR2 is FVKESK. The CDR3 spans 19 residues.